This T cell receptor beta chain was captured in a study of Graves' ophthalmopathy and Graves' hyperthyroidism. RNA served as the template for amplifying TCR beta CDR3 regions. Second-round multiplex PCR came after a first-round RT-PCR that employed HTBI primers. TCRdb analysed the multiplex PCR reads with MiXCR anew, one entry per CDR3 protein. Of approximately 1.2 million distinct CDR3 sequences in the sample, less than 45% were seen once. The germline V gene encodes CDR1 DFQATT and CDR2 SNEGSKA (reference sequence). Deletions cut 4 bases from V and 2 bases from J, with 8 bases between. The CDR3 has 12 residues. This clonotype was detected a few times.

The chain combines TRBV20-1 with TRBJ2-5; perhaps TRBD1 as D (6 bases). Sequencing was carried out using peripheral blood or thyroid tissue (not recorded which). The source of this sequence is an adult man with Graves' hyperthyroidism. CDR3 DNA: TGCAGTGCTACCAGGGGTCAAGAGACCCAGTACTTC. This gives the protein CSATRGQETQYF.